This T cell receptor (beta chain) was sequenced in a study of metastatic and nonmetastatic thyroid tumors. Across the study: The comparison covered peripheral blood and tumor or nodule tissue in malignant and benign thyroid patients.

TCRdb re-called clones from the PCR reads using MiXCR. Of 30,000 to 35,000 clones in the sample, around 28% are singletons; the top ten hold approximately 8%. This clone was seen a few times. Prior to thyroid surgery, none of the patients had received any treatment. The CDR3 contains 18 residues. Germline CDR1 is MNHEY and CDR2 is SVGEGT. The V and J ends lost 5 bases and 3 bases, in that order; junction bases with no gene match: 15. The origin of this receptor is a female donor with papillary thyroid cancer or a benign thyroid nodule (not recorded which). Some clones in this sample may be carry-over from other donors' samples. Material: blood. The rearrangement uses TRBV6-2 or TRBV6-3 and TRBJ2-2, with 7 positions matching TRBD1. DNA of the CDR3: TGTGCCAGCAGTCCCACTCTAGGGGGCTCAACGTACACCGGGGAGCTGTTTTTT. It codes for CASSPTLGGSTYTGELFF.